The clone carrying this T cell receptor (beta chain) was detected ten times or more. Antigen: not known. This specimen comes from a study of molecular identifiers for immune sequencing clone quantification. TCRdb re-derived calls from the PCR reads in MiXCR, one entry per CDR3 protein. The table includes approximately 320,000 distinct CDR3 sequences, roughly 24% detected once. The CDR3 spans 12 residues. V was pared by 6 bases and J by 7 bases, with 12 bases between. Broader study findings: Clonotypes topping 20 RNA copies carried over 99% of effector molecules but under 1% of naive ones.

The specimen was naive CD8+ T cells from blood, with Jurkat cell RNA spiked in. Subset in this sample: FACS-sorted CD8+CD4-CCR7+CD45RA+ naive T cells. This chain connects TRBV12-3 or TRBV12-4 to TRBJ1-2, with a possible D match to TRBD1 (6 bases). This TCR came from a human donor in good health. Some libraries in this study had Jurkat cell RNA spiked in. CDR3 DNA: TGTGCCAGCAGCGTTACAGGGCCTGGCTACACCTTC. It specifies CASSVTGPGYTF.